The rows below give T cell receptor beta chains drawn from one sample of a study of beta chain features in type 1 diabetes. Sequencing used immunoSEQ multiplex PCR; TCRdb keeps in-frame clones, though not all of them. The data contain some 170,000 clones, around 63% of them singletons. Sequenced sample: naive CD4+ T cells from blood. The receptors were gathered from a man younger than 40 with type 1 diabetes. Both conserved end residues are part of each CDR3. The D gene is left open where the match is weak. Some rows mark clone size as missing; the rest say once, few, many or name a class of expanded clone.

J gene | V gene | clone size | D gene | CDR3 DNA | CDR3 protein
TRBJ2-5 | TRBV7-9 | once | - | TGTGCCAGCAGCTCCGCAGGGGCGGAGACCCAGTACTTC | CASSSAGAETQYF
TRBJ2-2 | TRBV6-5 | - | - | TGTGCCAGCAGGTCGGCCAACGGGGAGCTGTTTTTT | CASRSANGELFF
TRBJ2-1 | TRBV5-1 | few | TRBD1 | TGCGCCAGCAGCTTGGCGGGACAGGACAATGAGCAGTTCTTC | CASSLAGQDNEQFF
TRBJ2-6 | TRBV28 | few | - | TGTGCCAGCGCGACGGGATCTGGGGCCAACGTCCTGACTTTC | CASATGSGANVLTF
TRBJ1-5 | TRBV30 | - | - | TGTGCCTGGGGAAATCAGCCCCAGCATTTT | CAWGNQPQHF
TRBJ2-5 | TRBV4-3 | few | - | TGCGCCAGCAGCCAAGCCCCGGCGGGGATGGAGACCCAGTACTTC | CASSQAPAGMETQYF
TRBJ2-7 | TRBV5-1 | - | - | TGCGCCAGCAGCCGAGAGGGGCTTCGCTACGAGCAGTACTTC | CASSREGLRYEQYF
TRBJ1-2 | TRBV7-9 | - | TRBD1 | TGTGCCAGCTTACCGGGACAGGGACACCCAAGAAATGGCTACACCTTC | CASLPGQGHPRNGYTF
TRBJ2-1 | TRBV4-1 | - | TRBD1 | TGCGCCAGCAGCCAACCCCGGACAGGGGACAATGAGCAGTTCTTC | CASSQPRTGDNEQFF
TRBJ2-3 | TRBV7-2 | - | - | TGTGCCAGCAACCCGACCGGGGCCACAGATACGCAGTATTTT | CASNPTGATDTQYF
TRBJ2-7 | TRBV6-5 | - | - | TGTGCCAGCAGTTACTCGGTACTACAGACGATCGAGCAGTACTTC | CASSYSVLQTIEQYF
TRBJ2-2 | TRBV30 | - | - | TGTGCCTGGAAGGGGCTAGCGACAAACACCGGGGAGCTGTTTTTT | CAWKGLATNTGELFF
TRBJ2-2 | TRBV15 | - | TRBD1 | TGTGCCACCAGGACAGGGGGAACCACCGGGGAGCTGTTTTTT | CATRTGGTTGELFF
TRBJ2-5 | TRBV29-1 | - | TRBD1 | TGCAGCGTTCATGACAGGGGAGAGACCCAGTACTTC | CSVHDRGETQYF
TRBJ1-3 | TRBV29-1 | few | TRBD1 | TGCAGCGTTCAACAGGGGTTCTCTGGAAACACCATATATTTT | CSVQQGFSGNTIYF
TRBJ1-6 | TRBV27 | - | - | TGTGCCAGCAGTCCCATTCAGGGGAGGGATTCACCCCTCCACTTT | CASSPIQGRDSPLHF
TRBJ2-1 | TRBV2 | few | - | TGTGCCAGCAGTGAGGTGGGGCAGAACATGCCTGAGCAGTTCTTC | CASSEVGQNMPEQFF
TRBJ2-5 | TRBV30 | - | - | TGTGCCTGGAGTCGAGGGTCAACTCTTCAAGAGACCCAGTACTTC | CAWSRGSTLQETQYF
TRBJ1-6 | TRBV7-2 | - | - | TGTGCCAGCAGCTTAGGAGGGTTGAGGTTGATCCATAATTCACCCCTCCACTTT | CASSLGGLRLIHNSPLHF
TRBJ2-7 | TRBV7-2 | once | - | TGTGCCAGCAGCTCAGGCTACAGGGTCCACGAGCAGTACTTC | CASSSGYRVHEQYF
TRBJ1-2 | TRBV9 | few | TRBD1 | TGTGCCAGCAGCCTGTTGGGACAGATCAACTATGGCTACACCTTC | CASSLLGQINYGYTF
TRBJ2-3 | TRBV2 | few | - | TGTGCCAGCAGTGAAGCGCCAACTAGCCAAGATACGCAGTATTTT | CASSEAPTSQDTQYF
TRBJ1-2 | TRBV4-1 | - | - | TGCGCCAGCAGCCAAGAGGAGGGAAACTATGGCTACACCTTC | CASSQEEGNYGYTF
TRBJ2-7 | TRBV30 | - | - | TGTGCCTGGACAGCTAGAGCCTACGAGCAGTACTTC | CAWTARAYEQYF
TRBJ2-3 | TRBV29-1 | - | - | TGCAGCGCTTCACAGCGAACAGATACGCAGTATTTT | CSASQRTDTQYF
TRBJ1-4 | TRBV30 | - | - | TGTGCCTGGAGTCCAGGCCACCAGGGCCTGAAACTGTTTTTT | CAWSPGHQGLKLFF
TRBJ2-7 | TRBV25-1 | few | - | TGTGCCAGCAGAGGACAGAGCTACGAGCAGTACTTC | CASRGQSYEQYF
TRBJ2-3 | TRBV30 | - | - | TGTGCCTGGAGTGTGGATCGATTCACAGATACGCAGTATTTT | CAWSVDRFTDTQYF
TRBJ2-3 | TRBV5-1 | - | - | TGCGCCAGCTCCCCCCCCGTGAGTCCTAGCACAGATACGCAGTATTTT | CASSPPVSPSTDTQYF
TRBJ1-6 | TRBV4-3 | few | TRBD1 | TGCGCCAGCAGCCAGCAGGGGGGGTCACCCCTCCACTTT | CASSQQGGSPLHF
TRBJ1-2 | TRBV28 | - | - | TGTGCCAGCAGCCGAGGTCATGGCTACACCTTC | CASSRGHGYTF
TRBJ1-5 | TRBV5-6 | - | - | TGTGCCAGCAGCTCGGAGGGAAGCCAGCCCCAGCATTTT | CASSSEGSQPQHF
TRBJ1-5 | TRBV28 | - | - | TGTGCCATCGGAGGCCATCAGCCCCAGCATTTT | CAIGGHQPQHF
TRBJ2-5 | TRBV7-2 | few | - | TGTGCCAGCAGCCCAAGGGACGGGACCCAGTACTTC | CASSPRDGTQYF
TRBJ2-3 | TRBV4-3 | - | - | TGCGCCAGCAGCCAAGAGGGTTACAGCACAGATACGCAGTATTTT | CASSQEGYSTDTQYF
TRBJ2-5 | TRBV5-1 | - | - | TGCGCCAGCAGCTCGTTACAGGGCACTCAAGAGACCCAGTACTTC | CASSSLQGTQETQYF
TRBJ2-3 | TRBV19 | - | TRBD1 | TGTGCCAGTCTCCCCCGGACAGGGGAAGGCACAGATACGCAGTATTTT | CASLPRTGEGTDTQYF
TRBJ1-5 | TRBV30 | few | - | TGTGCCTGGGGGGACGGGGACAATCAGCCCCAGCATTTT | CAWGDGDNQPQHF
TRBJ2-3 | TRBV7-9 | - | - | TGTGCCAGCAGCTTAGTCTCCCAGCGAAGTAGCACAGATACGCAGTATTTT | CASSLVSQRSSTDTQYF
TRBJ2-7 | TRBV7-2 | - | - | TGTGCCAGCAGCTTAGGCGGGGATTACTACTACGAGCAGTACTTC | CASSLGGDYYYEQYF
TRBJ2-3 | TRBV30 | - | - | TGTGCCTGGAGTGTAGGGGCAGGGGAGACAGATACGCAGTATTTT | CAWSVGAGETDTQYF
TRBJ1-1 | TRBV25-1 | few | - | TGTGCCAGCAGTGTCCAGGGTCTAGGCGAAGCTTTCTTT | CASSVQGLGEAFF
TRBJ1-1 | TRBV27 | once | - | TGTGCCAGCAGTTTAGGGGATCCCACTGAAGCTTTCTTT | CASSLGDPTEAFF
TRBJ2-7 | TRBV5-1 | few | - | TGCGCCAGCAGCTTGCTCCCCGACAATTCCTACGAGCAGTACTTC | CASSLLPDNSYEQYF
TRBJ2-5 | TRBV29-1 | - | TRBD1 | TGCAGCGTTGGGGTCAGGGGGATCCAAGAGACCCAGTACTTC | CSVGVRGIQETQYF
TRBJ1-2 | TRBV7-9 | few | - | TGTGCCAGCAGCTTCGACTTCGGCTATGGCTACACCTTC | CASSFDFGYGYTF
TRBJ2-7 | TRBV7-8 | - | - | TGTGCCAGCAGCTTTGCCGGGACCTACGAGCAGTACTTC | CASSFAGTYEQYF
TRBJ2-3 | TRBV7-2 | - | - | TGTGCCAGCAGCTCACCCCCGGGACAAAGACTTAGGGATACGCAGTATTTT | CASSSPPGQRLRDTQYF
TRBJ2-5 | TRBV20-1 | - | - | TGCAGCCCCCGGGACTTCGGGACCCAGTACTTC | CSPRDFGTQYF
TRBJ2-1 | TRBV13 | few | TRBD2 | TGTGCCAGCAGCCATCCACCGACTAGCGGGGTTTACAATGAGCAGTTCTTC | CASSHPPTSGVYNEQFF